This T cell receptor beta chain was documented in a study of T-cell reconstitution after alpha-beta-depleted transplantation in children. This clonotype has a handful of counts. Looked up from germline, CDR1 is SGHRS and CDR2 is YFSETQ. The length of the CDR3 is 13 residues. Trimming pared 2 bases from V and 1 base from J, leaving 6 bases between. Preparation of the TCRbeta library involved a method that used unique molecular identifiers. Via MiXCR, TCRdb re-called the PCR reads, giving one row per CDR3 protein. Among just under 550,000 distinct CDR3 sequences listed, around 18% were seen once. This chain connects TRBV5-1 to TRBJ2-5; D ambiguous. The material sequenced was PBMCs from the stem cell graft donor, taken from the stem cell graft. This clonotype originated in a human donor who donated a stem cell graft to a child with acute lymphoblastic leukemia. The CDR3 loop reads CASSFSFQETQYF. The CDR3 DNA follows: TGCGCCAGCAGCTTCTCGTTCCAAGAGACCCAGTACTTC.